The T cell receptor beta chain described here comes from a study of cytomegalovirus exposure and HLA in healthy donors. With regard to this clone: What it binds is not known.

The study's findings and limits: Apart from CMV serostatus, no immune exposure information was available.

With 2 bases removed from V and 2 bases from J, the gap between germline ends came to 6 bases. Germline CDR1 and CDR2: ENHRY and SYGVKD. This CDR3 comprises 14 residues. The study ran its PCR with 60 Vbeta and 13 Jbeta primers. Profiling relied on immunoSEQ multiplex PCR, and the TCRdb table lists in-frame clones only, not all of them. This sample has 90,000 to 130,000 clones, with roughly 86% found just once. The gene calls are TRBV10-3 and TRBJ1-4; D not resolved. Source material: PBMCs. This TCR was recovered from a man in his forties or fifties in good health and CMV-seronegative. CDR3 region: CAISERSTNEKLFF. DNA of the CDR3: TGTGCCATCAGTGAGAGGAGCACTAATGAAAAACTGTTTTTT.